Listed below are T cell receptor beta chains from one sample, sequenced in a study of blood T cell repertoires in COVID-19. Produced via immunoSEQ multiplex PCR; TCRdb's table is partial and in-frame only. This sample carries about 56,000 clones, roughly 90% of them seen once, and the ten largest clones take around 20%. The sequencing input was peripheral blood. All receptors derive from a human donor in a cohort sampled during active COVID-19. CDR3s include the opening cysteine and the closing phenylalanine or tryptophan. The D gene is left open where the match is weak. A clone size is listed for some rows: how often the clone was seen (once, few, many), or a class if it is expanded.

j_gene,abundance,d_gene,v_gene,CDR3aa,CDR3nt
TRBJ2-1,-,TRBD2,TRBV19,CASSVAGGPNQQFF,TGTGCCAGTAGTGTTGCGGGGGGACCTAATCAGCAGTTCTTC
TRBJ1-4,-,-,TRBV11-3,CASSCRGGLHEKLFF,TGTGCCAGCAGCTGCCGCGGAGGGTTGCATGAAAAACTGTTTTTT
TRBJ2-3,-,TRBD2,TRBV9,CASPSGGRSTDTQYF,TGTGCCAGCCCTAGCGGGGGTCGGAGCACAGATACGCAGTATTTT
TRBJ1-5,once,-,TRBV3-1/TRBV3-2,CASSQQNSNQPQHF,TGTGCCAGCAGCCAACAAAATAGCAATCAGCCCCAGCATTTT
TRBJ2-1,-,TRBD2,TRBV19,CASSMGGTSGRNEQFF,TGTGCCAGTAGTATGGGTGGGACTAGCGGCCGCAATGAGCAGTTCTTC
TRBJ2-5,-,TRBD2,TRBV7-3,CASSLGGGPLETQYF,TGTGCCAGCAGCTTAGGCGGGGGGCCCCTCGAGACCCAGTACTTC
TRBJ2-4,-,TRBD2,TRBV7-2,CASSPTSGQNIQYF,TGTGCCAGCAGCCCGACTAGCGGTCAAAACATTCAGTACTTC
TRBJ2-1,-,-,TRBV27,CASTSKAGRGTYNEQFF,TGTGCCAGCACAAGTAAGGCGGGAAGGGGAACCTACAATGAGCAGTTCTTC
TRBJ2-1,once,-,TRBV19,CASSARGYNEQFF,TGTGCCAGTAGTGCTCGAGGGTACAATGAGCAGTTCTTC
TRBJ2-5,-,TRBD2,TRBV4-3,CASSQIWAGGQETQYF,TGCGCCAGCAGCCAAATCTGGGCGGGGGGGCAAGAGACCCAGTACTTC
TRBJ2-3,-,-,TRBV11-3,CASSQQGGTDTQYF,TGTGCCAGCAGCCAACAGGGAGGCACAGATACGCAGTATTTT
TRBJ1-2,-,TRBD1,TRBV6-1,CASSEGQTYNYGYTF,TGTGCCAGCAGTGAGGGACAGACCTATAACTATGGCTACACCTTC
TRBJ2-4,-,TRBD1,TRBV3-1/TRBV3-2,CASSQTRDRIAKNIQYF,TGTGCCAGCAGCCAAACCCGGGACAGGATAGCCAAAAACATTCAGTACTTC
TRBJ2-1,-,TRBD2,TRBV6-2/TRBV6-3,CASRPTWLAGANEQFF,TGTGCCAGCCGCCCGACTTGGCTAGCGGGGGCCAATGAGCAGTTCTTC
TRBJ2-3,-,-,TRBV7-2,CASSLGGGAPDTQYF,TGTGCCAGCAGCTTAGGAGGGGGGGCCCCAGATACGCAGTATTTT
TRBJ1-5,-,TRBD1,TRBV6-2/TRBV6-3,CASSKRTGVWNQPQHF,TGTGCCAGCAGTAAAAGGACAGGGGTATGGAATCAGCCCCAGCATTTT
TRBJ1-2,-,-,TRBV6-1,CASSEVTVSNYGYTF,TGTGCCAGCAGTGAAGTGACAGTTTCTAACTATGGCTACACCTTC
TRBJ2-7,-,-,TRBV5-4,CASSRGLSEQYF,TGTGCCAGCAGCCGTGGACTGAGCGAGCAGTACTTC
TRBJ2-3,-,TRBD2,TRBV7-2,CASSLGGRGEDTQYF,TGTGCCAGCAGCTTAGGAGGGCGGGGGGAAGATACGCAGTATTTT
TRBJ2-3,-,TRBD1,TRBV28,CASSLTGGADTQYF,TGTGCCAGCAGTTTGACAGGGGGAGCAGATACGCAGTATTTT
TRBJ2-5,-,TRBD1,TRBV19,CASSISGTGKETQYF,TGTGCCAGTAGTATTTCCGGGACAGGTAAAGAGACCCAGTACTTC
TRBJ1-2,-,TRBD1,TRBV7-2,CASSQDRTYGYTF,TGTGCCAGCAGCCAGGACAGGACCTATGGCTACACCTTC
TRBJ2-3,-,TRBD2,TRBV6-2/TRBV6-3,CASSRTGVGGGTRADTQYF,TGTGCCAGCAGCCGTACCGGGGTCGGCGGGGGGACTCGGGCAGATACGCAGTATTTT